This T cell receptor (beta chain) stems from a study of Ad26.COV2.S vaccination and SARS-CoV-2 variants (dated by TCRdb to 2020 to 2023). About the investigation overall: Vaccine-arm donors came from COV1001, a multicentre, randomized, double-blind, placebo-controlled phase I-IIa trial of Ad26.COV2.S in healthy adults. Ad26.COV2.S was given intramuscularly at 5x10^10 or 1x10^11 viral particles, as a single shot or as two shots 56 days apart. Sequencing of the TCRbeta repertoire served to evaluate the specificity and breadth of SARS-CoV-2-reactive T cell receptors following Ad26.COV2.S vaccination. A total of roughly 30 samples were included in the TCR-sequenced set, comprising 19 Ad26.COV2.S vaccine recipients, 5 placebo recipients and 8 SARS-CoV-2 convalescent individuals. Participants in the trial were split at random into five groups of five each, receiving low-dose or high-dose Ad26.COV2.S once or twice, or else placebo on both occasions. Investigators remained blinded to trial group allocation during experiments and outcome assessment.

Results the study describes overall, beyond this receptor: Non-spike TCR breadth was comparable between vaccine and placebo recipients, consistent with the vaccine containing only spike. After vaccination, spike-specific CD8+ and CD4+ T cell responses were reported to show substantial breadth. The study lacked the statistical power to compare responses across vaccine doses or regimens. The authors noted that the TCR breadth and depth analyses may have underestimated total T cell responses. Spike-specific TCR breadth was higher in Ad26.COV2.S recipients than in placebo recipients (P = 0.0014).

The intended sense of this specimen's treatment or condition label: 15 to 20 received Ad26.COV2.S at low or high dose, single or two shots; a few received placebo; per-sample allocation not given. Repertoires of vaccine and placebo recipients were sequenced from samples collected on day 63 after the first injection. Cohort 1b enrolled around 23 adults aged 18-55 years at a single site in Boston, USA, between 29 July and 7 August 2020. As a vaccine, Ad26.COV2.S was a replication-incompetent adenovirus type 26 vector that expressed a prefusion-stabilized SARS-CoV-2 spike protein derived from the original Wuhan strain. TCRbeta CDR3 regions were sequenced with the immunoSEQ Assay. After extraction, genomic DNA underwent amplification by bias-controlled multiplex PCR, followed by high-throughput sequencing. The authors processed their data as follows. To quantify the absolute abundance of every unique TCRbeta CDR3 region, sequences were collapsed and filtered. T cell fraction was estimated by normalizing TCRbeta template counts to usable DNA, which was measured by amplifying reference genes present in all nucleated cells. Repertoire TCRs were annotated as SARS-CoV-2-specific when V gene, CDR3 amino acid sequence and J gene were exactly matched to a known reactive TCR set. The reference SARS-CoV-2 TCR set came from MIRA and was filtered for enrichment in COVID-19-positive ImmuneCODE repertoires, removing public or cross-reactive TCRs. Based on the MIRA antigens, annotated TCRs were further analysed at the level of specific ORF or position within ORF. Breadth was defined as the number of annotated unique rearrangements divided by the total number of unique productive rearrangements, and depth was defined as the summed frequency of the annotated unique rearrangements. Group comparisons of TCR breadth used two-sided Wilcoxon rank-sum tests. The immuneACCESS repertoire file appears here via TCRdb, limited to in-frame rearrangements. These files lack a portion of the clones; in checked studies, under half of the deficit traces to unresolved V genes, and the cause of the others is not known. Clone size and V and J calls were adopted from that table, with D and trimming inferred from the DNA. This sample holds about 250,000 clones; 87% were observed only once. Jointly, the top ten make up around 3% of the sample.

On this clone: Its antigen remains unidentified. Base qualities are not provided; no much larger clone lies one nucleotide away.

The sequenced sample was peripheral blood, obtained in a trial of Ad26.COV2.S vaccine versus placebo. This TCR was recovered from a person between 18 and 60 years old who received the Ad26.COV2.S COVID-19 vaccine or a placebo.

The CDR3 has the sequence CASSWPRDRGQTEAFF. The DNA reads TGCGCCAGCAGCTGGCCCCGGGACAGGGGGCAAACTGAAGCTTTCTTT. This chain joins TRBV5-1 to TRBJ1-1, with 12 bases matching TRBD1. V is trimmed back by 3 bases and J by 5 bases, and the junction contains 8 bases that no gene match accounts for. As encoded in the germline V gene, CDR1 is SGHRS while CDR2 is YFSETQ. From its cysteine to its phenylalanine, the CDR3 spans 16 amino acids. The sequence is cut down to CDR3 DNA, 48 bases in frame from base 1.